This T cell receptor (beta chain) was identified in a study of molecular identifiers for immune sequencing clone quantification. On the study more broadly: Across replicate runs, RNA obtained from around 20,000 or 100,000 naive CD8 cells was divided into five, with four undergoing sequencing.

This clonotype was counted many times. The antigen is not known. Overall study findings and caveats: Underestimated sizes of highly expanded clones could result from identical TCR molecules that share a barcode.

The CDR3 spans 15 residues. The germline V gene encodes CDR1 SGHAT and CDR2 FQNNGV. The ends were cut back, 4 bases at V and 4 bases at J, with 14 bases in the middle. TCRdb itself ran the PCR reads through MiXCR, one entry per CDR3 protein. The table shows a few hundred thousand distinct CDR3 sequences, with over 20% occurring only once. The sample taken for sequencing was naive CD8+ T cells from blood, with Jurkat cell RNA spiked in. This sample's subset: FACS-sorted CD8+CD4-CCR7+CD45RA+ naive T cells. This chain joins TRBV11-2 and TRBJ2-1, with D possibly being TRBD2 (6 bases). The TCR originated in a human donor in good health. Some libraries in this study had Jurkat cell RNA spiked in. Here the CDR3 reads CASSSLARAYNEQFF. CDR3 coding DNA: TGTGCCAGCAGCTCTCTAGCGAGGGCTTACAATGAGCAGTTCTTC.